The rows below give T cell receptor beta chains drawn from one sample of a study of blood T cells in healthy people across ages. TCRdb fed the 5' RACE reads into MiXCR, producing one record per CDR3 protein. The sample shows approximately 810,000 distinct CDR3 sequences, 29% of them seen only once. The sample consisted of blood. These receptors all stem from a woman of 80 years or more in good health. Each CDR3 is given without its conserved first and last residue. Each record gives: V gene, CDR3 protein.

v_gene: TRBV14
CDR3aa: ASSQPAGESEAF

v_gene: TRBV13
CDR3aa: ASKGGMETQY

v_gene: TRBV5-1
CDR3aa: ASSFANTEAF

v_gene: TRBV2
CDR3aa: ASKGETGNQPQH

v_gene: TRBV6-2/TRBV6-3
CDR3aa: ASGPGGTSYEQY

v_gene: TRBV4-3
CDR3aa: ASSRSFGSGANVLT

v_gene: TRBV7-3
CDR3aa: ASSLFPPGGALSGADVLT

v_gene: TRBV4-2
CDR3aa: ASSQELGLNTEAF

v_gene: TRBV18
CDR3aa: ASSPQEETQF

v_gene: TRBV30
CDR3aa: AWSVNRLSTDTQY

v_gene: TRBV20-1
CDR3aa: SASGTKNTEAF

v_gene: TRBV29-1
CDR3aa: SVAPTSALSYEQY

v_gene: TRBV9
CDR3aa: ASSPLTGGSNEQF

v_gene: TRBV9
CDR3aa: ASSKATGTNEKLF

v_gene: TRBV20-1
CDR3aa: SAVSRASGGETQY

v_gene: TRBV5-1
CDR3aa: ASQLTTGGGNEQY

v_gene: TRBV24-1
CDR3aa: ATSDPSGTYNEQF

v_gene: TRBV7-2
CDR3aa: ASSLATSSGLF